The text below deals with one T cell receptor beta chain. Its antigen is unknown. Base qualities are not provided; no much larger clone lies one nucleotide away. The data originate from a study of human T cells and chemical hapten exposure (dated by TCRdb to the early 2020s). Broadly, across the study: For sensitization, 2% DPC in acetone was applied to a roughly 2 cm by roughly 2 cm area of upper inner arm skin. In alopecia patients, the study followed how the peripheral blood TCR repertoire changed in vivo over primary and secondary sensitization to diphenylcyclopropenone (DPC), a hapten. Patch testing was performed on the upper back with Finn chambers containing 0.01% DPC, and the patch tests were scored after 6 days according to International Contact Dermatitis Research Group standards. Most of the patients in the cohort were female, and the cohort covered alopecia areata with under or over 50% scalp involvement, alopecia totalis and alopecia universalis. The libraries were sequenced as a pool, and the TCR yield per sample differed mostly because of small variations in library volumes within the pool. For TCR sequencing, blood came from 25 to 35 alopecia patients at anywhere from one to four time points (pre-sensitization, 2, 6 and 24 weeks). Patient blood was sampled pre-sensitization (week 0) and at 2, 6 and about 24 weeks after DPC sensitization. Throughout the approximately 22-week study period, patients were also given weekly therapeutic DPC doses on the scalp. The research as a whole found: All patients had alopecia, a presumed autoimmune disease, so their immune response might differ from that of healthy individuals. No change with DPC sensitization was found in the number of TCRs above 1 in 1000 frequency, and no evidence of global repertoire structure alterations was found. Significantly more large CDR3 similarity clusters were formed by expanded TCRs than by pre-sensitization or healthy control sets, consistent with antigen-driven responses. After repeated subsampling, changes were observed in the strength of the expansion versus patch-test correlation and in the threshold at which the correlation became significant. A positive correlation was found between the number of PT1 expanded TCRs and patch test score, with significance reached at thresholds 8, 16 and 32 but not 4.

V and J are trimmed by 1 base and 7 bases, and the gene matches miss 4 bases of the junction. CDR1 and CDR2 were assigned from the germline V gene as LGHNA and YSLEER. From its cysteine to its phenylalanine, the CDR3 spans 16 amino acids. CDR3 DNA is the only sequence kept; it has 48 bases, read in frame from the first base. The method was RACE. Sequenced using a NextSeq 500. Library preparation attached unique molecular identifiers to individual cDNA molecules for quantitative, reproducible TCR counting. From each blood RNA sample, both TCR alpha and TCR beta chains were sequenced. The paper's processing steps were these. A median of about 87,000 TCRs per sample was observed, with a range of about 23,224 to 700,000. V, J and CDR3 annotation of the TCR reads was performed with the Decombinator software suite. For PS versus PT1 abundance plots, all samples were subsampled to the same number of TCRs (28,000). TCRs were defined as expanded if absent before sensitization and observed at least eight times at the 2-week time point. Using fastp at Q25 and MiXCR, TCRdb reprocessed the public reads and kept productive beta chains. All rows with the same CDR3 protein become a single entry with the most common DNA and genes. The V and J calls, along with clone size, are taken from TCRdb and not from the paper's own processing. This sample lists about 170,000 distinct CDR3 sequences; about a quarter were detected once. The ten largest clones represent 2.1% of the sample.

Taken with the paper, the label for time point translates to: patch test 3, about 24 weeks after DPC sensitization. The treatment or condition label, as the study defines it: therapeutic diphenylcyclopropenone sensitization with weekly scalp DPC. At each patch-test visit, blood was drawn before the patch test was applied. Patients were eligible if aged 18 to 70, diagnosed with alopecia and judged suitable for DPC therapy, and pregnant patients were excluded. Total RNA was isolated from unfractionated whole blood collected in Tempus Blood RNA tubes. The chain is made from TRBV4-3 and TRBJ2-1; the central 13 bases match TRBD2. Sequencing used whole blood, obtained in connection with sensitization to the hapten diphenylcyclopropenone (DPC). The sequence was obtained from a woman younger than 35 with alopecia areata. Some clones in this sample may be carry-over from other donors' samples. The sequenced DNA: TGCGCCAGCAGCCAAGGGACTAGCGGGAGTGGAAATGAGCAGTTCTTC. Its coded protein is CASSQGTSGSGNEQFF.